The present T cell receptor beta chain was sequenced within a study of human CD8 memory T cell subsets. General study findings and limits: Effector memory subsets were less diverse than the similarly diverse stem-like memory and precursor exhausted subsets. The overlap between stem-like memory and precursor exhausted T cell repertoires was minimal.

Sequencing libraries of TCR beta were made by UMI-labeled 5' RACE. TCRdb derives one entry per CDR3 protein from the 5' RACE reads, leaving out DNA. Its listing shows fewer than 10,000 distinct CDR3 sequences. The RNA's source was duplicate vials of around 160,000 sorted CD8+ T cells per subset. The CDR3 is 16 residues long. CDR1 and CDR2 (germline): PRHDT, FYEKMQ (reference sequence). A note on this clonotype: What it binds is unknown.

The clonotype comes from a human donor in good health. The specimen sequenced was CD8+ T cells from PBMCs. V gene TRBV13 combines with J gene TRBJ2-5; there is no DNA to check the TCRdb D call of TRBD1. This CDR3 is CASSLRTGLYQETQYF.